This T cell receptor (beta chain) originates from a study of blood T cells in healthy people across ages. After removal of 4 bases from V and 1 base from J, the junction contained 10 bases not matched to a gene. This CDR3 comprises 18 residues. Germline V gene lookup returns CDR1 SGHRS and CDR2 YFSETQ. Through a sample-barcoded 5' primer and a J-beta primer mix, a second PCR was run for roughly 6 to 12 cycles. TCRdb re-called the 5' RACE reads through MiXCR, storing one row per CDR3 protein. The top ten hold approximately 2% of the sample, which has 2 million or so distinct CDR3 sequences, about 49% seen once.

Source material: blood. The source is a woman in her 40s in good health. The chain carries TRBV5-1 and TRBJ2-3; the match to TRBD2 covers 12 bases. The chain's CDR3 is CASSKTSGGIAGTDTQYF. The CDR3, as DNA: TGCGCCAGCAGCAAGACTAGCGGGGGCATAGCGGGCACAGATACGCAGTATTTT.